This T cell receptor beta chain came from a study of blood T cell repertoires in COVID-19. Overall study context: PBMCs, B-cell-depleted T cells, or T cells provided the cDNA or gDNA that made up the material.

Libraries were prepared by immunoSEQ multiplex PCR; TCRdb keeps only in-frame clonotypes and omits some of them. The sample shows 390,000 or so clones, about 83% of them seen only once. Trimming removed 0 bases from V and 1 base from J, with 7 bases in between. The CDR3 runs 14 residues. Germline CDR1 SGHDT, CDR2 YYEEEE. Sequencing was done on a sample of PBMCs or T cells enriched from blood (not recorded which). The V gene is TRBV5-6, the J gene TRBJ1-1; D gene ambiguous. The sequence derives from a woman aged 45-59 years who had recovered from COVID-19. The CDR3 region has the DNA TGTGCCAGCAGCTTGGTCCTCGGGAACACTGAAGCTTTCTTT. This gives the protein CASSLVLGNTEAFF.